This T cell receptor (beta chain) was observed in a study of T cell repertoires in ileal Crohn's disease. Overall study context: All patients had surgery for stricturing (approximately 61%) or penetrating (around 39%) disease. M6 samples are neoterminal ileum biopsies from postoperative colonoscopy. Study outcomes and limitations: Compared with CD4 T cells, sorted CD8 cells carried more expanded clones.

The protocol was immunoSEQ multiplex PCR, while the TCRdb copy is restricted to in-frame clones and leaves out a portion. The sample holds approximately 7,600 clones, roughly four fifths seen once. About this clone itself: Its specificity is unknown.

Trimming cost V 2 bases and J 0 bases; bases outside gene matches: 4. The V gene's germline CDR1 is SGHRS and CDR2 YFSETQ. This CDR3 contains 18 residues. The time point: neoterminal ileum biopsy at postoperative endoscopy, about 6 months after surgery. The sample comprised ileal tissue. This clonotype originated in an adult with Crohn's disease. The chain carries TRBV5-1 and TRBJ2-3; 15 bases are a match to TRBD2. CDR3 sequence (DNA): TGCGCCAGCAGCTTAGGACTAGCGGGGGGGGTTAGCACAGATACGCAGTATTTT. Encoded protein: CASSLGLAGGVSTDTQYF.